This is a list of T cell receptor beta chains from one sample in a study of early T cells in non-severe SARS-CoV-2 infection. Each CDR3 protein gets one entry after TCRdb re-called the 5' RACE reads with MiXCR. Of some 30,000 distinct CDR3 sequences listed, roughly 9.3% were seen once; the top ten hold approximately 13%. Sequencing was performed on whole blood. The source is an adult who was a healthcare worker with PCR-confirmed SARS-CoV-2 infection or an uninfected control (not recorded which). Each CDR3 is given with its conserved first and last residue. Fields, in order: clone size, V gene, J gene, D gene, CDR3 protein, CDR3 DNA. The D gene is left open where the match is weak. Size is stated for part of the rows, as once, few or many counts, or as a class when the clone is expanded.

many,TRBV7-2,TRBJ2-7,-,CASSLGLANYEQYF,TGTGCCAGCAGTTTGGGACTGGCGAACTACGAGCAGTACTTC
many,TRBV7-6,TRBJ2-7,TRBD2,CASSPTGTSEQYF,TGTGCCAGCAGCCCAACGGGGACTAGCGAGCAGTACTTC
many,TRBV12-3/TRBV12-4,TRBJ2-7,-,CASKTADSYEQYF,TGTGCCAGCAAGACAGCTGACTCCTACGAGCAGTACTTC
-,TRBV5-1,TRBJ2-2,-,CASSLDRYKGELFF,TGCGCCAGCAGCTTGGACAGATATAAGGGGGAGCTGTTTTTT
many,TRBV12-3/TRBV12-4,TRBJ2-2,TRBD2,CASSPRGLAGDTGELFF,TGTGCCAGCAGCCCGAGAGGACTAGCGGGGGACACCGGGGAGCTGTTTTTT
many,TRBV6-2/TRBV6-3,TRBJ1-2,-,CASTNSQVGYGYTF,TGTGCCAGCACTAATTCTCAGGTCGGCTATGGCTACACCTTC
many,TRBV7-3,TRBJ2-1,TRBD2,CASSFTSGGDNEQFF,TGTGCCAGCAGCTTCACTAGCGGGGGGGACAATGAGCAGTTCTTC
many,TRBV7-9,TRBJ2-1,-,CASSSFLLHLGVFF,TGTGCCAGCAGCTCCTTCCTGTTACACCTTGGAGTATTCTTC
many,TRBV25-1,TRBJ2-2,TRBD1,CASSESGNRGFNTGELFF,TGTGCCAGCAGTGAATCAGGAAACAGGGGGTTTAACACCGGGGAGCTGTTTTTT
many,TRBV29-1,TRBJ2-5,-,CSVVFPPEETQYF,TGCAGCGTTGTCTTCCCTCCCGAAGAGACCCAGTACTTC
many,TRBV5-4,TRBJ2-1,TRBD2,CASSPRLAGGPILF,TGTGCCAGCAGCCCGAGACTAGCGGGGGGGCCAATCCTCTTC
many,TRBV7-2,TRBJ1-1,-,CASRSTGVGNTEAFF,TGTGCCAGCAGGTCGACAGGAGTCGGAAACACTGAAGCTTTCTTT
many,TRBV7-9,TRBJ1-1,TRBD1,CASSSGGTGSTEAFF,TGTGCCAGCAGTAGCGGCGGGACAGGGAGCACTGAAGCTTTCTTT
-,TRBV10-3,TRBJ2-6,-,CATRFGANVLTF,TGTGCCACCCGGTTCGGGGCCAACGTCCTGACTTTC
many,TRBV5-1,TRBJ2-1,-,CASSGEHYNEQFF,TGCGCCAGCAGCGGGGAACACTACAATGAGCAGTTCTTC
few,TRBV7-6,TRBJ1-1,-,CASSVPGGNTEAFF,TGTGCCAGCTCCGTTCCCGGGGGTAACACTGAAGCTTTCTTT
many,TRBV29-1,TRBJ1-6,TRBD1,CSAGTGDNSPLHF,TGCAGCGCCGGGACAGGGGACAATTCACCCCTCCACTTT
many,TRBV13,TRBJ2-7,TRBD1,CASSQQKDRVIQYEQYF,TGTGCCAGCAGCCAACAAAAGGACAGGGTTATACAATACGAGCAGTACTTC
many,TRBV6-6,TRBJ2-1,-,CASSYVLAAYNEQFF,TGTGCCAGCAGTTACGTGCTAGCAGCCTACAATGAGCAGTTCTTC
many,TRBV11-2,TRBJ2-1,-,CASSYGGREQFF,TGTGCCAGCAGCTACGGGGGTCGTGAGCAGTTCTTC
many,TRBV5-4,TRBJ2-2,-,CASTFQRAGELFF,TGTGCCAGCACCTTCCAAAGAGCCGGGGAGCTGTTTTTT
many,TRBV12-3/TRBV12-4,TRBJ1-3,TRBD1,CASSPGGQGLSGNTIYF,TGTGCCAGCAGTCCTGGGGGACAGGGATTGTCTGGAAACACCATATATTTT
many,TRBV5-1,TRBJ2-7,-,CASRGTSGKEQYF,TGCGCCAGCAGAGGGACTTCCGGGAAGGAGCAGTACTTC
many,TRBV5-1,TRBJ2-7,TRBD2,CASSPSSGWNDEQYF,TGCGCCAGCAGCCCGTCTAGCGGGTGGAACGACGAGCAGTACTTC
few,TRBV9,TRBJ2-3,TRBD2,CASRGAGGPERTDTQYF,TGTGCCAGCAGAGGAGCGGGGGGGCCCGAAAGGACAGATACGCAGTATTTT
few,TRBV5-1,TRBJ2-7,TRBD1,CASSLAGQGVTPQYF,TGCGCCAGCAGCTTGGCGGGGCAGGGGGTAACACCGCAGTACTTC
few,TRBV28,TRBJ1-5,-,CASTPSPGPPNQPQHF,TGTGCCAGCACCCCCTCCCCGGGACCCCCCAATCAGCCCCAGCATTTT
many,TRBV27,TRBJ2-2,TRBD2,CASSPEGLAGGANTGELFF,TGTGCCAGCAGTCCCGAGGGACTAGCGGGGGGCGCGAACACCGGGGAGCTGTTTTTT
many,TRBV12-3/TRBV12-4,TRBJ1-1,-,CATQFTGVNTEAFF,TGTGCGACGCAGTTTACAGGCGTGAACACTGAAGCTTTCTTT
many,TRBV7-8,TRBJ2-7,TRBD1,CASSLGPGTGGEQYF,TGTGCCAGCAGCCTAGGCCCTGGGACAGGGGGCGAGCAGTACTTC
-,TRBV30,TRBJ2-5,-,CAWEVGGETQYF,TGTGCCTGGGAGGTAGGCGGGGAGACCCAGTACTTC
many,TRBV12-3/TRBV12-4,TRBJ2-5,-,CASRSYETQYF,TGTGCCAGCCGGTCCTATGAGACCCAGTACTTC
many,TRBV9,TRBJ1-4,-,CASSVGRSGNEKLFF,TGTGCCAGCAGCGTAGGACGGTCGGGGAATGAAAAACTGTTTTTT
many,TRBV5-6,TRBJ1-5,-,CASSLLGNGNQPQHF,TGTGCCAGCAGCTTATTGGGGAACGGGAATCAGCCCCAGCATTTT
many,TRBV6-6,TRBJ2-5,TRBD1,CASSPGTGETQYF,TGTGCCAGCAGCCCCGGGACAGGAGAGACCCAGTACTTC
many,TRBV6-1,TRBJ1-1,-,CASSGGGRAFF,TGTGCCAGCTCCGGGGGGGGGCGAGCTTTCTTT
many,TRBV12-3/TRBV12-4,TRBJ2-5,-,CASTVDQETQYF,TGTGCCAGCACCGTGGACCAAGAGACCCAGTACTTC
-,TRBV18,TRBJ1-2,-,CASSGNTLSYNYGYTF,TGTGCCAGCTCAGGGAACACTCTTTCCTATAACTATGGCTACACCTTC
few,TRBV29-1,TRBJ2-3,-,CSVEGSIQDTQYF,TGCAGCGTTGAGGGGTCGATCCAAGATACGCAGTATTTT